This T cell receptor beta chain was recorded in a study of human T cells and chemical hapten exposure. Individual cDNA molecules (in the library) carried attached unique molecular identifiers. Via MiXCR, TCRdb re-called the reads, giving one row per CDR3 protein. This sample has around 120,000 distinct CDR3 sequences, with around 8.5% found just once. In its sample, this clonotype was seen once. The CDR3 spans 15 residues. V dropped 5 bases and J dropped 1; count of bases not matched to a gene: 6. Whole blood that had not been fractionated was the source of extracted total RNA. Input material: whole blood. The V gene is TRBV12-3 or TRBV12-4, the J gene TRBJ1-1; 8 bases are a match to TRBD1. The receptor was derived from a human donor in good health. Some clones in this sample may be carry-over from other donors' samples. The CDR3 is CASSTRQGQNTEAFF. Here the CDR3 DNA reads TGTGCCAGCAGTACTAGACAGGGGCAGAACACTGAAGCTTTCTTT.